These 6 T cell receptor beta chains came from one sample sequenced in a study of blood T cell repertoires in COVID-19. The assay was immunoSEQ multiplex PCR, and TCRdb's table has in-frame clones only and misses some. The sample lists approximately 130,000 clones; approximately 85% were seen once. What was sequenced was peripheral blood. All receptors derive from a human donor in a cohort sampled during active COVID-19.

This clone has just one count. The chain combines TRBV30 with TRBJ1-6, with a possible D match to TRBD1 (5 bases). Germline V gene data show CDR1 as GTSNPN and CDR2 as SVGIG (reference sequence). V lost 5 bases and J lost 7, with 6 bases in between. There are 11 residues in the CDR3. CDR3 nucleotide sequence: TGTGCCTGGGAGGGGAATTCACCCCTCCACTTT. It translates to CAWEGNSPLHF.

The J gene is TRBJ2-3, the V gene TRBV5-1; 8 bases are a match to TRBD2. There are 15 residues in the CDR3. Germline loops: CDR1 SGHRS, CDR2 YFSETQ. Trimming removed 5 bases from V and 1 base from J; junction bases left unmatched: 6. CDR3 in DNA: TGCGCCAGCAGTCCCGGGACTAGGGGCACAGATACGCAGTATTTT. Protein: CASSPGTRGTDTQYF.

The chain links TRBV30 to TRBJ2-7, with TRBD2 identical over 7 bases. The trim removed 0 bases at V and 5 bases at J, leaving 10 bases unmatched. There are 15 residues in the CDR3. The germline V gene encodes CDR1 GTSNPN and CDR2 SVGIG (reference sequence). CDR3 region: CAWSVMRLAGNEQYF. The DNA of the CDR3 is TGTGCCTGGAGTGTAATGAGACTAGCAGGTAACGAGCAGTACTTC.

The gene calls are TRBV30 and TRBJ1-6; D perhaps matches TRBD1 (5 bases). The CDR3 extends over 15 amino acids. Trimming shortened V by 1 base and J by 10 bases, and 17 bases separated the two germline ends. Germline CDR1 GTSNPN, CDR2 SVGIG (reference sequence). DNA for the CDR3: TGTGCCTGGAGTGCCGCGGGGGGGGAGAGATCACCCCTCCACTTT. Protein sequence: CAWSAAGGERSPLHF.

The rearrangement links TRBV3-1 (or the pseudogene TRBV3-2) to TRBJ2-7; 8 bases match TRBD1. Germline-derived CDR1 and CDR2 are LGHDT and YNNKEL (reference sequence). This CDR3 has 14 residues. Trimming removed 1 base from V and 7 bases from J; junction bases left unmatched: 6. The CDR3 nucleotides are TGTGCCAGCAGCCAAGCCAGGGGGCCGGGAGAGCAGTACTTC. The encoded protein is CASSQARGPGEQYF.

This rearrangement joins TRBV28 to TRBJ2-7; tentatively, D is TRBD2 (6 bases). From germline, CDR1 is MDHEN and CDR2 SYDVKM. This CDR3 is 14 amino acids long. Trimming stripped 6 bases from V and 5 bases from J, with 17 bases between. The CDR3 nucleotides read TGTGCCAGCAGGATCCCCGAAGGCGGGAACGAGCAGTACTTC. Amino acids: CASRIPEGGNEQYF. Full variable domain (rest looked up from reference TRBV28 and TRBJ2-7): DVKVTQSSRYLVKRTGEKVFLECVQDMDHENMFWYRQDPGLGLRLIYFSYDVKMKEKGDIPEGYSVSREKKERFSLILESASTNQTSMYLCASRIPEGGNEQYFGPGTRLTVT.